The rows below give T cell receptor beta chains drawn from one sample of a study of cytomegalovirus exposure and HLA in healthy donors. The table came from immunoSEQ multiplex PCR; TCRdb's copy has only in-frame clones and leaves some out. The table includes around 110,000 clones, over 60% detected once. The sample was PBMCs. These receptor sequences come from a man aged 25 to 40 in good health and CMV-seropositive. CDR3s include the opening cysteine and the closing phenylalanine or tryptophan. The D gene is left open where the match is weak. Expanded clones get a size class; other rows say once, few or many, or leave the size out.

-	-	TRBV11-2	TRBJ1-1	TGTGCCAGCTCTATAACGATCCGAACGGAAGCTTTCTTT	CASSITIRTEAFF
TRBD2	-	TRBV28	TRBJ2-1	TGTGCCAGCAGTTTATGGGGGGAGGGGCCCGACAATGAGCAGTTCTTC	CASSLWGEGPDNEQFF
-	-	TRBV6-6	TRBJ2-2	TGTGCCAGCAATCTACAGGGACCGAACACCGGGGAGCTGTTTTTT	CASNLQGPNTGELFF
TRBD1	-	TRBV11-2	TRBJ2-7	TGTGCCAGCAGCATCCGGGACAGGGGGCACGACGAGCAGTACTTC	CASSIRDRGHDEQYF
-	once	TRBV5-4	TRBJ1-6	TGTGCCAGCAGCTTGGACAGGGCGAGTTCACCCCTCCACTTT	CASSLDRASSPLHF
-	-	TRBV6-5	TRBJ2-5	TGTGCCAGCAGTTCCTATGGGGGGTACCAAGAGACCCAGTACTTC	CASSSYGGYQETQYF
TRBD1	-	TRBV6-1	TRBJ1-2	TGTGCCAGCAGCTGGGACAGGCCCTATGGCTACACCTTC	CASSWDRPYGYTF
TRBD1	once	TRBV19	TRBJ2-7	TGTGCCAGTGCCCCCGACAGGGCGTACTACGAGCAGTACTTC	CASAPDRAYYEQYF
-	-	TRBV25-1	TRBJ1-3	TGTGCCAGCAGTGTTGGCGGAACTGGAAACACCATATATTTT	CASSVGGTGNTIYF
-	-	TRBV5-6	TRBJ2-7	TGTGCCAGCAGCTTGGGCAGGGTCTACGAGCAGTACTTC	CASSLGRVYEQYF
-	-	TRBV5-8	TRBJ2-6	TGTGCCAGCAGCCCGGGTATGTTCTCTGGGGCCAACGGCCTGACTTTC	CASSPGMFSGANGLTF
-	few	TRBV11-2	TRBJ2-7	TGTGCCAGCAGCTTAGAAGGCAGGGGGGCCTACGAGCAGTACTTC	CASSLEGRGAYEQYF
TRBD1	-	TRBV28	TRBJ1-6	TGTGCCAGCAGCGAGACAGGGAGCTCCTATAATTCACCCCTCCACTTT	CASSETGSSYNSPLHF
TRBD1	-	TRBV5-5	TRBJ2-6	TGTGCCAGCAGCTCAATGGACAGGGGGGCCACCTCTGGGGCCAACGTCCTGACTTTC	CASSSMDRGATSGANVLTF
TRBD1	-	TRBV27	TRBJ1-2	TGTGCCAGCAGCCGGACAGGGGGAAACTATGGCTACACCTTC	CASSRTGGNYGYTF
TRBD1	-	TRBV13	TRBJ1-1	TGTGCCAGCAGCTCCCGGGACAGGAGGACCGGGGGAGCTTTCTTT	CASSSRDRRTGGAFF
-	-	TRBV29-1	TRBJ1-2	TGCAGCGTTGCCCGGGCAGGGGCCAATGGCTACACCTTC	CSVARAGANGYTF
-	-	TRBV29-1	TRBJ2-1	TGCAGCCTCGAGAGAGGGGGTGAGCAGTTCTTC	CSLERGGEQFF
TRBD1	few	TRBV5-4	TRBJ1-1	TGTGCCAGCACAGAACCCGGGACAGGGGGCGCAACTTGGGACACTGAAGCTTTCTTT	CASTEPGTGGATWDTEAFF
-	few	TRBV2	TRBJ2-3	TGTGCCAGCCCGCCCAGGTTCACAGATACGCAGTATTTT	CASPPRFTDTQYF
-	-	TRBV9	TRBJ2-1	TGTGCCAGCAGCGTAGAGCGGGCCTCGTACAATGAGCAGTTCTTC	CASSVERASYNEQFF
-	-	TRBV2	TRBJ1-5	TGTGCCAGCAGCGACAGAAGCGACAGGAATCAGCCCCAGCATTTT	CASSDRSDRNQPQHF
-	-	TRBV2	TRBJ2-7	TGTGCCAGCAGTGTGGAGGCTGACTACGAGCAGTACTTC	CASSVEADYEQYF
-	-	TRBV4-2	TRBJ2-2	TGTGCCAGCAGCCAAGTTTACCGGGGAACGAACACCGGGGAGCTGTTTTTT	CASSQVYRGTNTGELFF
-	once	TRBV9	TRBJ2-1	TGTGCCAGCAGCGTAGTAAGCGGTGGTGCGAATGAGCAGTTCTTC	CASSVVSGGANEQFF
-	-	TRBV4-2	TRBJ1-3	TGTGCCAGCAGCCTAAGTGGGCAGGGAGGAAACACCATATATTTT	CASSLSGQGGNTIYF
-	few	TRBV6-5	TRBJ1-2	TGTGCCAGCAGTGACAGAACGTATGGCTACACCTTC	CASSDRTYGYTF
TRBD1	few	TRBV7-9	TRBJ1-2	TGTGCCAGCAGCTTAGTGACAGGGAGTCTTCGTAACTATGGCTACACCTTC	CASSLVTGSLRNYGYTF
-	-	TRBV28	TRBJ2-5	TGTGCCAGCAGTCTAACCGGGACACTCGCGTTAGGGCAGTACTTC	CASSLTGTLALGQYF
-	-	TRBV2	TRBJ2-5	TGTGCCAGCATGTTTCTAGAGACCCAGTACTTC	CASMFLETQYF
TRBD2	-	TRBV7-3	TRBJ2-3	TGTGCCAGCAGCTCCTCCGGGACTAGCGGGAGAGGCTCAGATACGCAGTATTTT	CASSSSGTSGRGSDTQYF
TRBD1	few	TRBV11-3	TRBJ1-1	TGTGCCAGCAGCGTCCGGGACAGGGTGAGCGCTTTCTTT	CASSVRDRVSAFF
TRBD1	-	TRBV7-9	TRBJ1-1	TGTGCCAGCAGCCGCGACAGGGCCACTGAAGCTTTCTTT	CASSRDRATEAFF
TRBD2	-	TRBV20-1	TRBJ2-1	TGCAGTGCTACTGATCTAGCGGGGCAGTTCTTC	CSATDLAGQFF
-	-	TRBV19	TRBJ2-5	TGTGCCAGTAGTATTACTAGGGAGACCCAGTACTTC	CASSITRETQYF